This T cell receptor (beta chain) was captured by sequencing in a study of blood T cell repertoires in COVID-19. Study-level background: Sites across the United States, Italy and Spain contributed samples from acute and convalescent COVID-19. PBMCs, B-cell-depleted T cells, or T cells provided the cDNA or gDNA that made up the material.

CDR3 length equals 15 residues. V lost 0 bases to trimming and J lost 6 bases; unmatched junction nucleotides: 3. Germline loops: CDR1 MNHEY, CDR2 SVGAGI. Per the original data handling: Scientists estimated how many nucleated cells there were by amplifying reference gene primers. The repertoire was sequenced with immunoSEQ multiplex PCR; TCRdb's copy has only in-frame clones and lacks some. V and J calls and clone size are those listed in that table; D and trimming were worked out from the DNA. The sample carries roughly 250,000 clones, approximately 85% recorded once. This sequence joins TRBV6-5 and TRBJ1-4, with 8 bases identical to TRBD1. The specimen was peripheral blood. This clonotype was sampled from a human donor with COVID-19, enrolled during active disease. The donor label of this sample is uncertain. Written as DNA, the CDR3 is TGTGCCAGCAGTTACTCGCGGGACAGGCATGAAAAACTGTTTTTT. The encoded protein is CASSYSRDRHEKLFF.